This T cell receptor beta chain was recorded in a study of glioma-infiltrating T cells. This CDR3 contains 15 residues. CDR1 and CDR2 from the germline V gene are SEHNR and FQNEAQ (reference sequence). V was trimmed by 2 bases and J by 1 base, leaving 11 bases between them. TCR alpha and beta CDR3 regions were amplified from RNA using iRepertoire nested multiplex PCR. Using its own MiXCR run on the multiplex PCR reads, TCRdb lists one record per CDR3 protein. This sample yields about 140,000 distinct CDR3 sequences, of which about 39% are seen a single time; over 15% belongs to the top ten. The sequenced sample consisted of glioma tissue, nonneoplastic brain tissue, or PBMCs (not recorded which). V gene TRBV7-9 combines with J gene TRBJ1-1, with a tentative D call TRBD1 (6 bases). This clonotype originated in a human donor with low-grade glioma or glioblastoma, undergoing nonglioma brain surgery, or in good health (not recorded which). CDR3 amino acids: CASSLIGTPNTEAFF. CDR3 coding DNA: TGTGCCAGCAGCTTAATTGGGACACCGAACACTGAAGCTTTCTTT.